The rows below give T cell receptor beta chains drawn from one sample of a study of T-cell reconstitution after alpha-beta-depleted transplantation in children. One entry per CDR3 protein results from TCRdb running MiXCR on the PCR reads. The sample lists 600,000 to 700,000 distinct CDR3 sequences; over 15% were seen once. Sequences were derived from PBMCs from the stem cell graft donor, sampled from the stem cell graft. Every receptor here comes from a human donor who donated a stem cell graft to a child with acute myeloid leukemia. The CDR3 runs from the conserved cysteine through the conserved F or W.

>TRBV6-2/TRBV6-3
CASSYSRVEPLHF
>TRBV4-1
CASSQTSAGRTDTQYF
>TRBV15
CATSRKWGQKNQPQHF
>TRBV12-3/TRBV12-4
CASSPRTDTGELFF
>TRBV7-2
CASSLEGNPNYGYTF
>TRBV9
CASSVDSRRTEAFF
>TRBV25-1
CASSESTGTSAANTGELFF
>TRBV20-1
CSASTGVDNSPLHF
>TRBV5-1
CASSSRAGYTDTQYF
>TRBV6-1
CASSPSGTSGGARDTQYF
>TRBV15
CATSRRGVGYGYTF
>TRBV20-1
CSGSDQNGLFF
>TRBV5-1
CASSLLADRTDTQYF
>TRBV28
CASSPFDRGGYGYTF
>TRBV6-1
CASTPRQRTGELFF
>TRBV18
CASSPGQGSNEQFF
>TRBV20-1
CSALNAASSYNEQFF
>TRBV20-1
CSARGQGLIEKLFF
>TRBV7-2
CASATAGSETQYF
>TRBV7-9
CASSNHSYEQYF
>TRBV20-1
CSARQSSYEQYF
>TRBV20-1
CSATRSGGATDTQYF
>TRBV6-4
CASSQTGGGNQPQHF
>TRBV25-1
CASSDSRDRAAGEQFF
>TRBV27
CASSPAGTVDYGYTF
>TRBV7-2
CASSFSSVSTDTQYF
>TRBV12-3/TRBV12-4
CASSLLRADYEQYF
>TRBV12-3/TRBV12-4
CASSFIGKNQPQHF
>TRBV29-1
CSVEDLGQGGETQYF
>TRBV3-1
CASSPVVTFVLNEQYF
>TRBV12-3/TRBV12-4
CASSRTAQETQYF
>TRBV7-9
CASSSGPESYEQYF
>TRBV20-1
CSARNRGRGYNAEAFF
>TRBV5-1
CASSLFLAGENTGELFF
>TRBV13
CASTGQENTEAFF
>TRBV20-1
CSASLAGVQETQYF
>TRBV4-1
CASSRVQGADKETQYF
>TRBV10-3
CAISEKATGTGISHGYTF
>TRBV7-2
CASSFSGTTRNEQFF
>TRBV7-9
CASSRDRYEAFF
>TRBV5-1
CASSGFSYDQYF
>TRBV20-1
CSVETPSGNEQFF
>TRBV11-2
CASSLSGQGADGYTF
>TRBV5-6
CASSLGYRRGGELFF
>TRBV15
CATSRTTYNEQFF
>TRBV29-1
CSVHWDRDEAFF
>TRBV9
CASSVGRGASEKLFF
>TRBV6-1
CASSEVGPHRMRNQPQHF
>TRBV12-3/TRBV12-4
CASSFPGEGDYEQYF
>TRBV12-3/TRBV12-4
CASSLARDASF
>TRBV25-1
CASSETQGNTGELFF
>TRBV11-2
CASSLGDGLYEQYF
>TRBV18
CASTTQENVLTF